The 2 T cell receptor beta chains reported below all come from one sample, sequenced in a study of regulatory T cells in long-lasting Graves disease. Stated time point: newly diagnosed GD, antithyroid drugs for less than 3 months. PBMC-extracted RNA yielded the TCR library. Assembly of TCR beta libraries relied on iRepertoire HTBI primers together with Arm-PCR of CDR3 regions. Via MiXCR, TCRdb re-called the multiplex PCR reads, giving one row per CDR3 protein. The data contain around 250,000 distinct CDR3 sequences, 18% of them seen just once; the ten biggest clones take up 11% to 15%. Separately, the same data were catalogued under a study of T cells in Graves' hyperthyroidism and ophthalmopathy.

This specimen consisted of peripheral blood mononuclear cells (PBMCs), obtained at new diagnosis, from a patient treated with antithyroid drugs. The receptors stem from a woman aged 25 to 45 with Graves disease.

In this sample, this clonotype turned up many times. The chain has TRBV7-2 and TRBJ2-5; no clear D gene. Germline lookup yields CDR1 SGHTA and CDR2 FQGNSA. The CDR3 is 14 residues long. With 3 bases removed from V and 2 bases from J, the gap between germline ends came to 10 bases. The chain's CDR3 is CASSFGGSQETQYF. The CDR3 nucleotides read TGTGCCAGCAGCTTCGGCGGCAGTCAAGAGACCCAGTACTTC.

Note on this clonotype: A far larger clone is a single base away, which makes a read error likely. The CDR3 region has the DNA TGTGCCAGCAGCTTAAGAGAAGTTGGAGTAGGTACGCAGTATTTT. Residues: CASSLREVGVGTQYF. This chain uses TRBV11-2 with TRBJ2-1; no reliable D call. The assigned J gene may be wrong: the sequence end matches TRBJ2-3 better. This CDR3 spans 15 amino acids. From germline, CDR1 is SGHAT and CDR2 FQNNGV.